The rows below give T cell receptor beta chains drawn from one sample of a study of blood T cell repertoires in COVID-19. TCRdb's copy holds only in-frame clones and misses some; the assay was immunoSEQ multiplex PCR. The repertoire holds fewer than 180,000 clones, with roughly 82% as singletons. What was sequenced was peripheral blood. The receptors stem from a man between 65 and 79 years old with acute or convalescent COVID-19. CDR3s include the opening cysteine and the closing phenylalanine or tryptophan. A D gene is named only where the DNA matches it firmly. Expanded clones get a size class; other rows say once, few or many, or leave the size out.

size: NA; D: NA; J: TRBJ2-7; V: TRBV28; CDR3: CASRSQATYEQYF; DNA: TGTGCCAGCAGATCACAGGCCACCTACGAGCAGTACTTC
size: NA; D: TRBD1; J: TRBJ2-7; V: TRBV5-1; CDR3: CASSVGQGLLQYF; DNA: TGCGCCAGCAGCGTAGGACAGGGGTTATTGCAGTACTTC
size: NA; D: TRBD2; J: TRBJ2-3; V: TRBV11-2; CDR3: CASSFFAGATDTQYF; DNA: TGTGCCAGCAGCTTCTTCGCGGGAGCCACAGATACGCAGTATTTT
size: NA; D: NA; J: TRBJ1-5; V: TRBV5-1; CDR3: CASSQGGDYQPQHF; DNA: TGCGCCAGCAGCCAAGGCGGGGACTATCAGCCCCAGCATTTT
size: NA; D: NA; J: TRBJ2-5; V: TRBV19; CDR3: CASNKDQRETQYF; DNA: TGTGCCAGTAATAAAGACCAGAGGGAGACCCAGTACTTC
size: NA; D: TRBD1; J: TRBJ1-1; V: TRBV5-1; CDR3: CASSSKTGTGSMNTEAFF; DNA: TGCGCCAGCAGCTCCAAAACCGGGACAGGGTCAATGAACACTGAAGCTTTCTTT
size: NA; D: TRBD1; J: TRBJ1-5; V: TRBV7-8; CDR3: CASSRRDRDGYSNQPQHF; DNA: TGTGCCAGCAGCCGTCGTGACAGGGATGGATATAGCAATCAGCCCCAGCATTTT
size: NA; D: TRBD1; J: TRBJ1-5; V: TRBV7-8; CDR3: CASSPGQAGVNQPQHF; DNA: TGTGCCAGCAGCCCAGGACAGGCCGGGGTCAATCAGCCCCAGCATTTT
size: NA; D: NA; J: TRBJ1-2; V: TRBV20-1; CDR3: CSASHRVFLYGYTF; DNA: TGCAGTGCTAGTCACCGGGTATTTCTCTATGGCTACACCTTC
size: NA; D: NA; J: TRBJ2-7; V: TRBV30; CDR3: CAWSNTVGTGAEQYF; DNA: TGTGCCTGGAGTAACACGGTAGGGACTGGCGCCGAGCAGTACTTC
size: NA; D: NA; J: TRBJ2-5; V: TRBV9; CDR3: CASSVVGTVGETQYF; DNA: TGTGCCAGCAGCGTAGTTGGGACTGTCGGAGAGACCCAGTACTTC
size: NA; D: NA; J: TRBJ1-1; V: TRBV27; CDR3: CASSKGRVIGYTEAFF; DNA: TGTGCCAGCAGTAAGGGCAGGGTTATTGGGTACACTGAAGCTTTCTTT
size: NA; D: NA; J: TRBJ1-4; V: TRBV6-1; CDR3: CASSELQTNEKLFF; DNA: TGTGCCAGCAGTGAATTACAGACTAATGAAAAACTGTTTTTT
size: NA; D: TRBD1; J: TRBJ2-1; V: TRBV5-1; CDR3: CASTKEGQGAWNEQFF; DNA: TGCGCCAGCACCAAGGAGGGACAGGGGGCCTGGAATGAGCAGTTCTTC
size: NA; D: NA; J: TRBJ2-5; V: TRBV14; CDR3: CASSQTGTQYF; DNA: TGTGCCAGCAGCCAAACAGGGACCCAGTACTTC
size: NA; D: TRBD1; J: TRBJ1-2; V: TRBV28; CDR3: CASSRLTGANGYTF; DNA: TGTGCCAGCAGTCGACTCACAGGGGCGAATGGCTACACCTTC
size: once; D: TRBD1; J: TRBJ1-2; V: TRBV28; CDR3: CASRGQFYGYTF; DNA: TGTGCCAGCAGGGGACAGTTCTATGGCTACACCTTC
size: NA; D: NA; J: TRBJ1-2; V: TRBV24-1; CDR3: CATSPSEGQRRGYGYTF; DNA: TGTGCCACCAGCCCTAGTGAGGGACAACGAAGAGGCTATGGCTACACCTTC
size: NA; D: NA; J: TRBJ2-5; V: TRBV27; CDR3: CASQTQGSQETQYF; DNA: TGTGCCAGCCAAACTCAGGGCTCCCAAGAGACCCAGTACTTC
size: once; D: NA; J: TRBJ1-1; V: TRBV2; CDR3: CASSEAGARELQAFF; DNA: TGTGCCAGCAGTGAAGCAGGGGCTCGAGAACTTCAAGCTTTCTTT
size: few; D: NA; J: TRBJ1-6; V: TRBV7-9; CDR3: CASSPAGQSHSPLHF; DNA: TGTGCCAGCAGCCCGGCGGGTCAGAGTCATTCACCCCTCCACTTT
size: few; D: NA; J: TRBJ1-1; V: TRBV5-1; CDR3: CASSLDTGNTEAFF; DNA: TGCGCCAGCAGCTTGGATACAGGGAACACTGAAGCTTTCTTT
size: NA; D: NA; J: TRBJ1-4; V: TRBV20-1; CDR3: CSASQATGDNEKLFF; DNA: TGCAGTGCTAGTCAGGCAACGGGGGATAATGAAAAACTGTTTTTT
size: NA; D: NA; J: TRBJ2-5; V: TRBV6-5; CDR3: CASSYFQGSQETQYF; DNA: TGTGCCAGCAGTTACTTTCAGGGTTCGCAAGAGACCCAGTACTTC
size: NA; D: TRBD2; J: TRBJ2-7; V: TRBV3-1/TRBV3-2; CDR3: CASSQSWRGLDYEQYF; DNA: TGTGCCAGCAGCCAGAGTTGGCGGGGGTTAGACTACGAGCAGTACTTC
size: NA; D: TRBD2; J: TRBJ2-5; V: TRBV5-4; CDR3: CASSSGGLAEETQYF; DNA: TGTGCCAGCAGCAGCGGGGGACTAGCGGAAGAGACCCAGTACTTC
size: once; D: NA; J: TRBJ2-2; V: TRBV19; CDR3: CASSIGQPTGELFF; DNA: TGTGCCAGTAGTATTGGGCAGCCGACCGGGGAGCTGTTTTTT
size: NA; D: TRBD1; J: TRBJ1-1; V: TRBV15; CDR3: CATSRDRTYTEAFF; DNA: TGTGCCACCAGCAGGGACAGGACCTACACTGAAGCTTTCTTT
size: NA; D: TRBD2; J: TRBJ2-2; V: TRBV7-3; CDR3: CASSLSGLAEPQGTGELFF; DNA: TGTGCCAGCAGCTTATCCGGACTAGCGGAACCCCAGGGCACCGGGGAGCTGTTTTTT
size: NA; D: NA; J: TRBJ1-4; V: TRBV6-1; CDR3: CASSDRGMSDEKLFF; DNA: TGTGCCAGCAGTGATCGGGGAATGTCTGATGAAAAACTGTTTTTT
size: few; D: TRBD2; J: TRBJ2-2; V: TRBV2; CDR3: CASSPAGGRELFF; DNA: TGTGCCAGCAGTCCCGCGGGGGGGCGGGAGCTGTTTTTT
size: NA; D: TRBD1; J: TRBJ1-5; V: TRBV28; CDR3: CATRDRSYQPQHF; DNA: TGTGCCACCAGGGACAGAAGCTATCAGCCCCAGCATTTT
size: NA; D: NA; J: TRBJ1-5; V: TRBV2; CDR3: CASSEGTPHQPQHF; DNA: TGTGCCAGCAGTGAGGGGACACCTCATCAGCCCCAGCATTTT
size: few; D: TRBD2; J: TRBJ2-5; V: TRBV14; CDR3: CASSQDSTSGRVGETQYF; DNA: TGTGCCAGCAGCCAAGATAGCACTAGCGGGAGGGTCGGGGAGACCCAGTACTTC
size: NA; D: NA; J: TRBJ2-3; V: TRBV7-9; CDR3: CASSTGQLGDTQYF; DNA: TGTGCCAGCAGTACCGGACAATTAGGAGATACGCAGTATTTT
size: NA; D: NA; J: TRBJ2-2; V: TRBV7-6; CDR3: CASSLVDRNTGELFF; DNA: TGTGCCAGCAGCTTAGTCGACAGGAACACCGGGGAGCTGTTTTTT